This is a list of T cell receptor beta chains from one sample in a study of post-analysis software for immune sequencing data. TCRdb itself ran the PCR reads through MiXCR, one entry per CDR3 protein. Of 600,000 to 750,000 distinct CDR3 sequences detected, more than 50% appear once; the ten largest clones hold approximately 10%. What was sequenced was blood. These receptors were taken from a girl aged 2 to 10 with multiple sclerosis. The CDR3 runs from the conserved cysteine through the conserved F or W. The order of the fields is clone size, D gene, V gene, CDR3 length, J gene, CDR3 protein, CDR3 DNA. A D gene is named only where the DNA matches it firmly. The size field is filled for only some rows; it gives once, few, many or a size class.

abundance: -; d_gene: -; v_gene: TRBV6-1; len: 14; j_gene: TRBJ2-1; CDR3aa: CASSPGMGYNEQFF; CDR3nt: TGTGCCAGCAGCCCGGGGATGGGATACAATGAGCAGTTCTTC
abundance: -; d_gene: TRBD1; v_gene: TRBV19; len: 16; j_gene: TRBJ1-2; CDR3aa: CASKQYQGAENYGYTF; CDR3nt: TGTGCCAGTAAACAATATCAGGGGGCGGAGAACTATGGCTACACCTTC
abundance: -; d_gene: -; v_gene: TRBV29-1; len: 14; j_gene: TRBJ1-1; CDR3aa: CSVETTGLGTEAFF; CDR3nt: TGCAGCGTTGAAACAACAGGGCTCGGCACTGAAGCTTTCTTT
abundance: -; d_gene: -; v_gene: TRBV3-1; len: 15; j_gene: TRBJ2-7; CDR3aa: CASSRDLRGTYEQYF; CDR3nt: TGTGCCAGCAGCCGGGACCTAAGGGGCACCTACGAGCAGTACTTC
abundance: -; d_gene: -; v_gene: TRBV15; len: 13; j_gene: TRBJ2-7; CDR3aa: CATSTAGNHEQYF; CDR3nt: TGTGCCACCAGCACCGCAGGGAACCACGAGCAGTACTTC
abundance: -; d_gene: -; v_gene: TRBV12-3/TRBV12-4; len: 15; j_gene: TRBJ1-2; CDR3aa: CASSTGTHSSYGYTF; CDR3nt: TGTGCCAGCAGTACCGGGACACATAGTTCCTATGGCTACACCTTC
abundance: -; d_gene: TRBD2; v_gene: TRBV5-1; len: 17; j_gene: TRBJ2-3; CDR3aa: CASRPGGTSGREDTQYF; CDR3nt: TGCGCCAGCAGGCCCGGCGGGACTAGCGGGAGGGAAGATACGCAGTATTTT
abundance: few; d_gene: TRBD2; v_gene: TRBV20-1; len: 18; j_gene: TRBJ2-5; CDR3aa: CSARAWVGGLAAGETQYF; CDR3nt: TGCAGTGCTAGAGCTTGGGTCGGTGGACTAGCAGCGGGGGAGACCCAGTACTTC
abundance: -; d_gene: -; v_gene: TRBV10-3; len: 15; j_gene: TRBJ2-3; CDR3aa: CAISESARSTDTQYF; CDR3nt: TGTGCCATCAGTGAGTCGGCCCGCTCCACAGATACGCAGTATTTT
abundance: -; d_gene: -; v_gene: TRBV29-1; len: 16; j_gene: TRBJ1-2; CDR3aa: CSVSGGMGHFNYGYTF; CDR3nt: TGCAGCGTTTCGGGGGGGATGGGACATTTCAACTATGGCTACACCTTC
abundance: -; d_gene: -; v_gene: TRBV6-5; len: 16; j_gene: TRBJ2-5; CDR3aa: CASSYSRATGQETQYF; CDR3nt: TGTGCCAGCAGTTACTCGAGGGCCACGGGGCAAGAGACCCAGTACTTC
abundance: -; d_gene: TRBD2; v_gene: TRBV5-1; len: 15; j_gene: TRBJ2-5; CDR3aa: CASSLGPAGEGEQYF; CDR3nt: TGCGCCAGCAGCTTAGGTCCAGCGGGAGAGGGGGAGCAGTACTTC
abundance: -; d_gene: TRBD1; v_gene: TRBV25-1; len: 17; j_gene: TRBJ1-1; CDR3aa: CASSAPRQGKKNTEAFF; CDR3nt: TGTGCCAGCAGTGCGCCCCGACAGGGGAAAAAGAACACTGAAGCTTTCTTT
abundance: -; d_gene: -; v_gene: TRBV12-3/TRBV12-4; len: 15; j_gene: TRBJ1-2; CDR3aa: CASSSHPVTARGYTF; CDR3nt: TGTGCCAGCAGTTCACACCCGGTCACCGCTCGGGGCTACACCTTC
abundance: -; d_gene: -; v_gene: TRBV12-3/TRBV12-4; len: 11; j_gene: TRBJ2-2; CDR3aa: CASSFIGELFF; CDR3nt: TGTGCCAGCAGTTTTATAGGGGAGCTGTTTTTT
abundance: -; d_gene: -; v_gene: TRBV29-1; len: 14; j_gene: TRBJ2-3; CDR3aa: CSVPTGASTDAQYF; CDR3nt: TGCAGCGTTCCCACGGGGGCCAGCACAGATGCGCAGTATTTT
abundance: -; d_gene: TRBD1; v_gene: TRBV5-1; len: 11; j_gene: TRBJ1-1; CDR3aa: CASSRGQIAFF; CDR3nt: TGCGCCAGCAGCAGGGGGCAGATAGCTTTCTTT
abundance: -; d_gene: -; v_gene: TRBV29-1; len: 9; j_gene: TRBJ2-1; CDR3aa: CSSDSPQFF; CDR3nt: TGCAGCTCTGACAGCCCTCAGTTCTTC
abundance: -; d_gene: -; v_gene: TRBV7-9; len: 13; j_gene: TRBJ2-2; CDR3aa: CASSFGATGERFF; CDR3nt: TGTGCCAGCAGCTTCGGCGCCACCGGGGAGCGGTTTTTT
abundance: -; d_gene: -; v_gene: TRBV20-1; len: 11; j_gene: TRBJ2-1; CDR3aa: CSAGSLNEQFF; CDR3nt: TGCAGTGCGGGATCCCTCAATGAGCAGTTCTTC
abundance: -; d_gene: TRBD2; v_gene: TRBV6-6; len: 15; j_gene: TRBJ2-3; CDR3aa: CASRGLAGIRDTQYF; CDR3nt: TGTGCCAGCAGGGGACTAGCGGGGATCAGGGATACGCAGTATTTT
abundance: few; d_gene: -; v_gene: TRBV10-3; len: 15; j_gene: TRBJ2-7; CDR3aa: CAISGGTSRSYEQYF; CDR3nt: TGTGCCATCAGTGGCGGAACTTCTCGATCCTACGAGCAGTACTTC
abundance: -; d_gene: -; v_gene: TRBV4-1; len: 14; j_gene: TRBJ1-2; CDR3aa: CASSLDSQGNGYTF; CDR3nt: TGCGCCAGCAGCCTCGATTCCCAGGGAAATGGCTACACCTTC
abundance: -; d_gene: TRBD2; v_gene: TRBV20-1; len: 17; j_gene: TRBJ2-3; CDR3aa: CSADFFPSGPSTDTQYF; CDR3nt: TGCAGTGCCGATTTCTTCCCTAGCGGACCTAGCACAGATACGCAGTATTTT
abundance: -; d_gene: -; v_gene: TRBV19; len: 15; j_gene: TRBJ1-1; CDR3aa: CASSIDNGRNTEAFF; CDR3nt: TGTGCCAGTAGTATAGATAACGGCAGGAACACTGAAGCTTTCTTT
abundance: -; d_gene: -; v_gene: TRBV29-1; len: 14; j_gene: TRBJ1-1; CDR3aa: CSVGGSTGTTEAFF; CDR3nt: TGCAGCGTGGGGGGAAGTACAGGGACCACTGAAGCTTTCTTT
abundance: -; d_gene: -; v_gene: TRBV12-3/TRBV12-4; len: 14; j_gene: TRBJ2-7; CDR3aa: CASTPSGGPYEQYF; CDR3nt: TGTGCCAGCACCCCCTCCGGAGGGCCGTACGAGCAGTACTTC
abundance: -; d_gene: -; v_gene: TRBV27; len: 14; j_gene: TRBJ2-1; CDR3aa: CASLPLDGDNEQFF; CDR3nt: TGTGCCAGCCTTCCCCTGGACGGGGACAATGAGCAGTTCTTC
abundance: few; d_gene: -; v_gene: TRBV10-1; len: 15; j_gene: TRBJ2-7; CDR3aa: CASSESAQGSDEQYF; CDR3nt: TGCGCCAGCAGTGAGTCGGCGCAGGGGTCCGACGAGCAGTACTTC
abundance: -; d_gene: -; v_gene: TRBV15; len: 14; j_gene: TRBJ2-5; CDR3aa: CATSREDGQETQYF; CDR3nt: TGTGCCACCAGCAGAGAGGACGGACAAGAGACCCAGTACTTC
abundance: -; d_gene: TRBD1; v_gene: TRBV12-3/TRBV12-4; len: 16; j_gene: TRBJ1-5; CDR3aa: CASSSDRAPQKQPQHF; CDR3nt: TGTGCCAGCAGTTCGGACAGGGCGCCCCAAAAACAGCCCCAGCATTTT
abundance: -; d_gene: TRBD1; v_gene: TRBV4-3; len: 14; j_gene: TRBJ2-3; CDR3aa: CASSHEQGVDTQYF; CDR3nt: TGCGCCAGCAGCCATGAACAGGGGGTAGATACGCAGTATTTT
abundance: -; d_gene: -; v_gene: TRBV7-9; len: 16; j_gene: TRBJ1-5; CDR3aa: CASSLEGSVNNQPQHF; CDR3nt: TGTGCCAGCAGCTTAGAAGGCAGTGTTAACAATCAGCCCCAGCATTTT
abundance: few; d_gene: TRBD2; v_gene: TRBV5-5; len: 16; j_gene: TRBJ2-3; CDR3aa: CASSTSTSGGTDTQYF; CDR3nt: TGTGCCAGCAGCACCTCGACCAGCGGGGGGACAGATACGCAGTATTTT
abundance: -; d_gene: TRBD1; v_gene: TRBV20-1; len: 14; j_gene: TRBJ2-7; CDR3aa: CSARGGQGDYEQYF; CDR3nt: TGCAGCGCTAGAGGGGGACAGGGTGACTACGAGCAGTACTTC
abundance: -; d_gene: -; v_gene: TRBV3-1; len: 11; j_gene: TRBJ2-1; CDR3aa: CTSSLPGEQFF; CDR3nt: TGTACCAGCAGCCTGCCCGGTGAGCAGTTCTTC
abundance: -; d_gene: TRBD2; v_gene: TRBV11-2; len: 15; j_gene: TRBJ2-3; CDR3aa: CASSGQGGSTDTQYF; CDR3nt: TGTGCCAGCTCTGGGCAGGGAGGGAGCACAGATACGCAGTATTTT
abundance: -; d_gene: -; v_gene: TRBV27; len: 14; j_gene: TRBJ2-7; CDR3aa: CASSIEGGSYEQYF; CDR3nt: TGTGCCAGCAGTATCGAGGGGGGTTCCTACGAGCAGTACTTC
abundance: -; d_gene: -; v_gene: TRBV28; len: 14; j_gene: TRBJ1-2; CDR3aa: CATPSGAGSYGYTF; CDR3nt: TGTGCCACCCCCTCGGGGGCAGGGTCTTATGGCTACACCTTC
abundance: -; d_gene: TRBD2; v_gene: TRBV20-1; len: 14; j_gene: TRBJ2-5; CDR3aa: CSAHLAGGQETQYF; CDR3nt: TGCAGTGCTCACCTAGCGGGGGGCCAAGAGACCCAGTACTTC
abundance: -; d_gene: -; v_gene: TRBV27; len: 15; j_gene: TRBJ2-4; CDR3aa: CASSLAAGAPQEQYF; CDR3nt: TGTGCCAGCAGTTTGGCGGCAGGGGCGCCTCAAGAGCAGTACTTC
abundance: few; d_gene: TRBD2; v_gene: TRBV5-1; len: 14; j_gene: TRBJ2-1; CDR3aa: CASSFAGGPGEQFF; CDR3nt: TGCGCCAGCAGCTTTGCGGGGGGGCCGGGTGAGCAGTTCTTC
abundance: -; d_gene: -; v_gene: TRBV12-3/TRBV12-4; len: 15; j_gene: TRBJ2-4; CDR3aa: CASRPSALAKNIQYF; CDR3nt: TGTGCCAGCAGACCTAGCGCTCTAGCCAAAAACATTCAGTACTTC
abundance: -; d_gene: -; v_gene: TRBV20-1; len: 11; j_gene: TRBJ2-5; CDR3aa: CSAPPINEQYF; CDR3nt: TGCAGTGCGCCACCTATCAATGAGCAGTACTTC
abundance: -; d_gene: -; v_gene: TRBV5-1; len: 16; j_gene: TRBJ2-4; CDR3aa: CASSLAGVRGSGLQYF; CDR3nt: TGCGCCAGCAGCTTGGCCGGTGTCAGGGGAAGTGGATTGCAGTACTTC
abundance: -; d_gene: TRBD2; v_gene: TRBV7-2; len: 16; j_gene: TRBJ2-7; CDR3aa: CASSFSTSGSSYEQYF; CDR3nt: TGTGCCAGCAGCTTTTCGACTAGCGGCAGCTCCTACGAGCAGTACTTC
abundance: -; d_gene: TRBD2; v_gene: TRBV5-1; len: 14; j_gene: TRBJ2-1; CDR3aa: CASSPLAGSNEQFF; CDR3nt: TGCGCCAGCAGCCCGTTAGCGGGAAGCAATGAGCAGTTCTTC